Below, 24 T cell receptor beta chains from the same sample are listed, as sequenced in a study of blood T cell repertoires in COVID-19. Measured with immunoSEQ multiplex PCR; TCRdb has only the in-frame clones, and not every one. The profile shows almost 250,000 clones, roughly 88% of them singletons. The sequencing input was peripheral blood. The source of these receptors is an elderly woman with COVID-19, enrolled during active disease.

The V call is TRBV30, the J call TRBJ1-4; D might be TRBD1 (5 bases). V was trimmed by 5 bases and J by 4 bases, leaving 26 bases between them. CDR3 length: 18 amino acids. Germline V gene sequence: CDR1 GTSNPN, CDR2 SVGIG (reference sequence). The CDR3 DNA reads TGTGCCTGGGGTAACCCCCGCTCCCGAACCGACAGTAATGAAAAACTGTTTTTT. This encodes CAWGNPRSRTDSNEKLFF.

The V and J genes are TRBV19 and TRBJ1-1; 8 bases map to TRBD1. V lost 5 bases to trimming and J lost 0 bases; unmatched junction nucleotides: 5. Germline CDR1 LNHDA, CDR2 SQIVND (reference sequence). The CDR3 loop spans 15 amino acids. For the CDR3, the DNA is TGTGCCAGTAGTTCCTGGGACAGGATGAACACTGAAGCTTTCTTT. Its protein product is CASSSWDRMNTEAFF.

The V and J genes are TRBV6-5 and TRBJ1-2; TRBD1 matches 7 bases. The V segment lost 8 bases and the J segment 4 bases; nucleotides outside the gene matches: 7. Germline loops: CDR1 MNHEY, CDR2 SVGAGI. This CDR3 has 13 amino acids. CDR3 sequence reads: CASGIQGIYGYTF. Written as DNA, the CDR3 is TGTGCCAGCGGTATACAGGGGATCTATGGCTACACCTTC.

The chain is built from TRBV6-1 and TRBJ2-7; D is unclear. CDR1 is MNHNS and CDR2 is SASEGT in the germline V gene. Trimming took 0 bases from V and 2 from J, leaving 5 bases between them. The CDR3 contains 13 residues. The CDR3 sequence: CASSEAGPYEQYF. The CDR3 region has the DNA TGTGCCAGCAGTGAAGCGGGCCCCTACGAGCAGTACTTC.

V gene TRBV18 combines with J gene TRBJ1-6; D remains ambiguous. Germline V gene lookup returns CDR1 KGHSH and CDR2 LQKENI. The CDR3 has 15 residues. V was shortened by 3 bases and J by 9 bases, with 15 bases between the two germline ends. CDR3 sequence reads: CASSPGLSRGSPLHF. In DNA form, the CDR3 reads TGTGCCAGCTCACCCGGACTCTCCCGAGGTTCACCCCTCCACTTT.

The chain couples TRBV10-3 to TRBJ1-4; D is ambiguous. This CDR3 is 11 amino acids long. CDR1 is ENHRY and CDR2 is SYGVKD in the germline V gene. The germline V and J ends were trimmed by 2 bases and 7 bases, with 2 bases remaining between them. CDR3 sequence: CAISEREKLFF. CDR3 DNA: TGTGCCATCAGTGAGCGTGAAAAACTGTTTTTT.

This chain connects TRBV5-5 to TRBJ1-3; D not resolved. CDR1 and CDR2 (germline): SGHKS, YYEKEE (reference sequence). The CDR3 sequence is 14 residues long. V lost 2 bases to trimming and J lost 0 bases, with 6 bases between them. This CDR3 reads CASSFGVSGNTIYF. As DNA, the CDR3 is TGTGCCAGCAGCTTTGGAGTCTCTGGAAACACCATATATTTT. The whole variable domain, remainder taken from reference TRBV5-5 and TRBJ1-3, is DAGVTQSPTHLIKTRGQQVTLRCSPISGHKSVSWYQQVLGQGPQFIFQYYEKEERGRGNFPDRFSARQFPNYSSELNVNALLLGDSALYLCASSFGVSGNTIYFGEGSWLTVV.

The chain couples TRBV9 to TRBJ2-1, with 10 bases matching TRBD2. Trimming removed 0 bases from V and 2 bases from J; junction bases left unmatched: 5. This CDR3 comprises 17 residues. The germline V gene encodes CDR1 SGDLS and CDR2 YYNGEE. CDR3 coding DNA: TGTGCCAGCAGCGTAGAGGGTAGCGGGGGGCCCTACAATGAGCAGTTCTTC. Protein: CASSVEGSGGPYNEQFF. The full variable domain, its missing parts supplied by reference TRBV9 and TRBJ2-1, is DSGVTQTPKHLITATGQRVTLRCSPRSGDLSVYWYQQSLDQGLQFLIQYYNGEERAKGNILERFSAQQFPDLHSELNLSSLELGDSALYFCASSVEGSGGPYNEQFFGPGTRLTVL.

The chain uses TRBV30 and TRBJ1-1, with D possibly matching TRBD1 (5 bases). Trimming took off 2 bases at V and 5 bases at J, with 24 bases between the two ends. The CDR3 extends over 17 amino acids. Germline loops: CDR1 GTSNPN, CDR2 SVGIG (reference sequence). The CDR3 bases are TGTGCCTGGAGTCGGTCGAGAACAGGTAATTCGCTAACTGAAGCTTTCTTT. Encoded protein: CAWSRSRTGNSLTEAFF.

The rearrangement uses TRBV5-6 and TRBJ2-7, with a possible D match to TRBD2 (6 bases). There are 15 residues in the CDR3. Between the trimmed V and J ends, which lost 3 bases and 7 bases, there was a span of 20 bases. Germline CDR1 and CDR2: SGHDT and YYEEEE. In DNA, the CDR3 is TGTGCCAGCAGCTGGGGACGGCTGGGAGGTCGGGAGCAGTACGTC. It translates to CASSWGRLGGREQYV.

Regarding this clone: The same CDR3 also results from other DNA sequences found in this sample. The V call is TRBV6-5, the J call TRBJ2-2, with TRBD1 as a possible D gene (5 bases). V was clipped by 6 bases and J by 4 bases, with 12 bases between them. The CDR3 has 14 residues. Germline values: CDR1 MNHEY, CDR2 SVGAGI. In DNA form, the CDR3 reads TGTGCCAGCAGGGGGCAGATCAGCACCGGGGAGCTGTTTTTT. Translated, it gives CASRGQISTGELFF.

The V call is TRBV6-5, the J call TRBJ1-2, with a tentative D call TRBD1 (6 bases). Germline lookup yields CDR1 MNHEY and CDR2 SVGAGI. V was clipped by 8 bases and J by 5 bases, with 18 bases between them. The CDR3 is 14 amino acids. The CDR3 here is CASGRGGKLYGYTF. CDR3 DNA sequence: TGTGCCAGCGGGCGTGGGGGCAAGCTTTATGGCTACACCTTC.

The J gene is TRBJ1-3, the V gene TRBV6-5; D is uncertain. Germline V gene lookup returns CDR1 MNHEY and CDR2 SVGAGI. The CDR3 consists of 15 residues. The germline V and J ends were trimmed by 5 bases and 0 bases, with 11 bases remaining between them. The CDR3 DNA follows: TGTGCCAGCAGTACTGTTCCTCTCTCTGGAAACACCATATATTTT. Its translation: CASSTVPLSGNTIYF.

This CDR3 is CASSQGGRVEGYTF. In DNA, the CDR3 is TGTGCCAGCAGCCAAGGGGGGAGGGTTGAGGGCTACACCTTC. The chain is built from TRBV3-1 (or the pseudogene TRBV3-2) and TRBJ1-2; a weak D match, TRBD1 (5 bases). Trimming removed 1 base from V and 8 bases from J, with 14 bases in between. Germline-derived CDR1 and CDR2 are LGHDT and YNNKEL (reference sequence). There are 14 residues in the CDR3.

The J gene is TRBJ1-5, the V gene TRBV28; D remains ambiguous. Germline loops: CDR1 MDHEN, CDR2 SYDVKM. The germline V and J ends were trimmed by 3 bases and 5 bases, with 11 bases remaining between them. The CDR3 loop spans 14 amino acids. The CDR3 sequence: CASSFGAGDQPQHF. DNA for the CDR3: TGTGCCAGCAGTTTTGGCGCGGGCGATCAGCCCCAGCATTTT.

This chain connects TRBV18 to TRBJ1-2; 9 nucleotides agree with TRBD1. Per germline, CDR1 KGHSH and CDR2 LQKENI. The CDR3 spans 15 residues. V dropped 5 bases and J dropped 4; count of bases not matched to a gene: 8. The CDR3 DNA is TGTGCCAGCTCATCATCGGGACAGGGAGTCTATGGCTACACCTTC. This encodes CASSSSGQGVYGYTF.

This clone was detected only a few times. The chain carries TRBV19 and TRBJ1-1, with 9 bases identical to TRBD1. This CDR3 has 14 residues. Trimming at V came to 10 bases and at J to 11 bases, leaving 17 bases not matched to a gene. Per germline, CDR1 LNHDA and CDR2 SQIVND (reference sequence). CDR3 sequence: CATRGQGFPERAFF. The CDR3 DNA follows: TGTGCCACCAGGGGACAGGGATTCCCCGAGAGGGCTTTCTTT.

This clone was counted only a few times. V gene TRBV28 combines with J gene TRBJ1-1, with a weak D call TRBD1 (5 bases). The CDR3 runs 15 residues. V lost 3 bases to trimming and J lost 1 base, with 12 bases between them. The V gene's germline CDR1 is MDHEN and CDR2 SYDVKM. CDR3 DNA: TGTGCCAGCAGTTTTCTTAGGGGCGAGAACACTGAAGCTTTCTTT. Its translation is CASSFLRGENTEAFF.

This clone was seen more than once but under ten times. CDR3: CASSSEADTQYF. The CDR3 DNA sequence: TGTGCCAGCAGTTCAGAGGCAGATACGCAGTATTTT. The chain carries TRBV12-3 or TRBV12-4 and TRBJ2-3, with D unresolved. The CDR3 consists of 12 residues. With 4 bases removed from V and 4 bases from J, the gap between germline ends came to 6 bases.

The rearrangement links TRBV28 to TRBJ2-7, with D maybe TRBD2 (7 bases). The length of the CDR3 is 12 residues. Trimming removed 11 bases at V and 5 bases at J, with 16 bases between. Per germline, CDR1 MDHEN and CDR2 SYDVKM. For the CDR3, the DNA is TGTGCCGTAAGGGGAGGGGGACACGAGCAGTACTTC. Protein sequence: CAVRGGGHEQYF.

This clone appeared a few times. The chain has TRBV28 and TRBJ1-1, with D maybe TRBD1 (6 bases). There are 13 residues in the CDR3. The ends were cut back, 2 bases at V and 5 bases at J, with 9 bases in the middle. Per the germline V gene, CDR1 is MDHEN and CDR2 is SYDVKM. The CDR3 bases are TGTGCCAGCAGTTTACAGGGGAGAACTGAAGCTTTCTTT. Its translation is CASSLQGRTEAFF.

The CDR3 nucleotides read TGTGCCAGCAGCCAAAGACTAGACTCCAACACCGGGGAGCTGTTTTTT. It specifies CASSQRLDSNTGELFF. The chain recombines TRBV3-1 (or the pseudogene TRBV3-2) with TRBJ2-2; D is possibly TRBD2 (6 bases). The germline CDR1 and CDR2 sequences are LGHDT and YNNKEL (reference sequence). The CDR3 sequence is 16 residues long. V was cut by 2 bases and J by 2 bases, with 12 bases left in between.

The CDR3 DNA is TGTGCCTGGAGTGTGACAGCGATGAACACTGAAGCTTTCTTT. This gives the protein CAWSVTAMNTEAFF. This chain connects TRBV30 to TRBJ1-1, with D tentatively TRBD1 (5 bases). The CDR3 contains 14 residues. V lost 0 bases, J lost 0 bases, and 8 bases lay in between. Germline CDR1 is GTSNPN and CDR2 is SVGIG (reference sequence).

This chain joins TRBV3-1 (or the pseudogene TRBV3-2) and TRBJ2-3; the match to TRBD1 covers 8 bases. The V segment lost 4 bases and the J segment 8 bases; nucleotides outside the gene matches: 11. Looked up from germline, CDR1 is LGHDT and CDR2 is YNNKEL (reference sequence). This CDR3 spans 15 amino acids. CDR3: CASSLRTGRSGTQYF. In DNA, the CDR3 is TGTGCCAGCAGCCTTCGGACAGGGAGGTCAGGTACGCAGTATTTT.